This T cell receptor (beta chain) appears in the sequencing data of a study of CD8 T cells in acute hepatitis C reinfection. Broader study findings: No group differed significantly in the high NS3-1073 repertoire diversity. NS3-1073 specific cells were too rare to sort at chronic follow-up. Only TCRbeta was bulk sequenced, so alphabeta pairing is unknown.

Time point given: naive CD8 control sorted from an acute-time-point sample. Donors were people who inject drugs, followed every 3 months. As regards this clone: The antigen remains unidentified.

Assay: immunoSEQ multiplex PCR; the TCRdb copy retains only in-frame clones and omits some. The data show tens of thousands of clones, with 70% to 90% seen just once and about a tenth held by the top ten. The source material was naive CD8+ T cells from PBMCs. This clonotype originated in a woman between 18 and 29 years old who spontaneously cleared hepatitis C infection.

CDR3 coding DNA: TGCGCCAGCAGCTTTTCCCCCGCGGACACCGGGGAGCTGTTTTTT. Encoded protein: CASSFSPADTGELFF. The rearrangement links TRBV5-1 to TRBJ2-2, with no clear D. V lost 2 bases and J lost 3, with 11 bases in between. In germline, CDR1 is SGHRS, CDR2 YFSETQ. CDR3 length equals 15 residues.